The 2 T cell receptor beta chains listed next were all sequenced from one sample in a study of early T cells in non-severe SARS-CoV-2 infection. TCRdb fed the 5' RACE reads into MiXCR, producing one record per CDR3 protein. The sample carries 87,000 or so distinct CDR3 sequences, around 15% recorded once. Sequenced sample: whole blood. These receptors were obtained from an adult who was a healthcare worker with PCR-confirmed SARS-CoV-2 infection or an uninfected control (not recorded which).

This chain links TRBV9 with TRBJ2-7; D may correspond to TRBD1 or TRBD2 (6 bases each). Germline V CDR1 and CDR2: SGDLS, YYNGEE. This CDR3 spans 16 amino acids. V was shortened by 3 bases and J by 6 bases, with 22 bases between the two germline ends. Written as DNA, the CDR3 is TGTGCCAGCAGCGCCAATATTCAGGGGACTCCCTCCGAGCAGTACTTC. Its translation: CASSANIQGTPSEQYF.

The chain has TRBV20-1 and TRBJ1-5; 8 bases map to TRBD1. There are 15 residues in the CDR3. CDR1 DFQATT and CDR2 SNEGSKA come from the germline V gene (reference sequence). After removal of 0 bases from V and 2 bases from J, the junction contained 3 bases not matched to a gene. In nucleotides, the CDR3 is TGCAGTGCTAGAGAATCAGGGGGCGGCAATCAGCCCCAGCATTTT. As protein: CSARESGGGNQPQHF.